This TCR beta chain is drawn from a study of identical twins. Donors were all healthy Caucasians. This CDR3 comprises 12 residues. Germline CDR1 is LGHNT and CDR2 is FRNRAP. The V and J ends lost 2 bases and 6 bases respectively, with 5 bases between them. This clonotype occurred a few times. Its cognate antigen is unknown. Findings and limits, study-wide: Cord blood's abundant beta clonotypes had fewer insertions, unlike memory repertoires.

A universal primer site was incorporated via template switching, and the cDNA contained unique molecular identifiers. In TCRdb, the 5' RACE reads were re-called with MiXCR into one record per CDR3 protein. The sample contains 200,000 to 250,000 distinct CDR3 sequences, 6.5% to 8.5% of which appear only once. These same records also appear under a second study, on yellow fever vaccine responses in identical twins. As reported in that work: Twins reportedly appeared to share part of their vaccine T cell response while keeping part individual.

The sequence was collected from a young woman in good health. The material sequenced was memory (CD45RO+) T cells sorted from blood. The chain is built from TRBV12-5 and TRBJ2-1; D gene uncertain. The CDR3 nucleotides read TGTGCTAGTGGTTTGAAGATCAATGAGCAGTTCTTC. This translates into CASGLKINEQFF. The entire variable domain, with the rest obtained from reference TRBV12-5 and TRBJ2-1, is as follows: DARVTQTPRHKVTEMGQEVTMRCQPILGHNTVFWYRQTMMQGLELLAYFRNRAPLDDSGMPKDRFSAEMPDATLATLKIQPSEPRDSAVYFCASGLKINEQFFGPGTRLTVL.